This is a list of T cell receptor beta chains from one sample in a study of regulatory T cells in long-lasting Graves disease. TCRdb re-called the multiplex PCR reads through MiXCR, storing one row per CDR3 protein. The table includes 300,000 to 400,000 distinct CDR3 sequences, over 15% detected once. The input for sequencing was peripheral blood mononuclear cells (PBMCs), taken at new diagnosis, from a patient treated with antithyroid drugs. These receptors came from a female donor with Graves disease. CDR3s include the opening cysteine and the closing phenylalanine or tryptophan. Each record gives: clone size, J gene, D gene, V gene, CDR3 protein, CDR3 DNA. The D gene is left open where the match is weak. Expanded clones get a size class; other rows say once, few or many, or leave the size out.

many TRBJ2-1 - TRBV7-2 CASSLFRKEQFF TGTGCCAGCAGCTTATTCCGAAAAGAGCAGTTCTTC
- TRBJ2-3 TRBD1 TRBV13 CASSFSLTGGVTDTQYF TGTGCCAGCAGCTTTTCCCTGACAGGGGGCGTGACAGATACGCAGTATTTT
- TRBJ2-1 TRBD1 TRBV29-1 CSADRGQVYNEQFF TGCAGCGCCGACAGGGGACAGGTGTACAATGAGCAGTTCTTC
many TRBJ2-1 TRBD2 TRBV12-3/TRBV12-4 CASSPGLAGEQFF TGTGCCAGCAGCCCCGGACTAGCGGGTGAGCAGTTCTTC
many TRBJ2-7 TRBD1 TRBV27 CASSLTPTGPRSYEQYF TGTGCCAGCAGTTTAACCCCGACAGGGCCTCGTTCCTACGAGCAGTACTTC
many TRBJ2-1 - TRBV6-5 CASSYLFDEQFF TGTGCCAGCAGTTACTTGTTCGATGAGCAGTTCTTC
- TRBJ1-5 - TRBV6-1 CASSEHGYSNQPQHF TGTGCCAGCAGTGAACACGGTTATAGCAATCAGCCCCAGCATTTT
many TRBJ2-7 TRBD2 TRBV20-1 CSARDPGLSVYEQYF TGCAGTGCTAGAGATCCGGGACTATCTGTTTACGAGCAGTACTTC
- TRBJ1-1 - TRBV20-1 CSARDPRQNTEAFF TGCAGTGCTAGAGACCCCCGACAGAACACTGAAGCTTTCTTT
few TRBJ1-4 TRBD1 TRBV7-9 CASSRGTGDTKTNEKLFF TGTGCCAGCAGCCGAGGGACAGGGGATACTAAAACTAATGAAAAACTGTTTTTT
once TRBJ1-1 - TRBV28 CASSELQEYTEAFF TGTGCCAGCTCCGAACTACAGGAGTACACTGAAGCTTTCTTT
many TRBJ2-3 - TRBV19 CASSPRDMGTIYDTQYF TGTGCCAGTAGTCCCCGGGACATGGGGACGATTTATGATACGCAGTATTTT
- TRBJ2-7 - TRBV4-1 CASSQAQAYEQYF TGCGCCAGCAGCCAAGCCCAGGCCTACGAGCAGTACTTC
many TRBJ2-7 TRBD1 TRBV5-1 CASSGGTGDFSYEQYF TGCGCCAGCAGCGGCGGGACAGGGGATTTCTCCTACGAGCAGTACTTC
many TRBJ1-3 - TRBV20-1 CSARNPDSPSPYTIYF TGCAGTGCTAGAAATCCGGACAGCCCCTCCCCGTACACCATATATTTT
few TRBJ2-1 TRBD2 TRBV6-1 CASSHGLAEATSYNEQFF TGTGCCAGCAGCCACGGACTAGCGGAGGCCACATCCTACAATGAGCAGTTCTTC
- TRBJ2-3 TRBD2 TRBV20-1 CSALGGLAEGTDTQYF TGCAGTGCACTGGGGGGACTAGCGGAAGGAACAGATACGCAGTATTTT
few TRBJ2-7 - TRBV7-9 CTSSHDRRGTYEQYF TGTACCAGCAGCCATGATAGGCGGGGTACCTACGAGCAGTACTTC
many TRBJ1-5 - TRBV6-1 CASVEKGTSNQPQHF TGTGCCAGCGTGGAGAAGGGAACGAGCAATCAGCCCCAGCATTTT
many TRBJ2-3 TRBD2 TRBV10-3 CAITPGMTSGSQRGTQYF TGTGCCATCACCCCTGGGATGACTAGCGGGAGTCAGAGGGGTACGCAGTATTTT
many TRBJ2-3 - TRBV28 CASSGGRDTQYF TGTGCCAGCAGTGGCGGTAGGGATACGCAGTATTTT
many TRBJ2-1 TRBD2 TRBV28 CASSGRTSGRNEQFF TGTGCCAGCAGTGGTCGGACTAGCGGGAGAAATGAGCAGTTCTTC
many TRBJ1-4 - TRBV27 CASSSGLTNEKLFF TGTGCCAGCAGTTCGGGACTTACTAATGAAAAACTGTTTTTT
many TRBJ2-1 - TRBV7-8 CASSLGPEQFF TGTGCCAGCAGCTTAGGCCCCGAGCAGTTCTTC